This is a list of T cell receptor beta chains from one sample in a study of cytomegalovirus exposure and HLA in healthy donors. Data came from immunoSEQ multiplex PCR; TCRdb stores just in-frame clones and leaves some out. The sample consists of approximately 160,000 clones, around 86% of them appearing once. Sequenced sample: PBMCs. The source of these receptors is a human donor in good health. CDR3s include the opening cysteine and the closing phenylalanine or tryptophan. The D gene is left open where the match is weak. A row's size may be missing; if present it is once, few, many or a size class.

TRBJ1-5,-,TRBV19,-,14,CASSAGTGNQPQHF,TGTGCCAGTAGCGCGGGCACCGGCAATCAGCCCCAGCATTTT
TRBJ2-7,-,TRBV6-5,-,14,CASSQGALSTRQYF,TGTGCCAGCAGCCAAGGGGCGCTCTCTACGAGGCAGTACTTC
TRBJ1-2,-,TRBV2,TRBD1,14,CASSYNRGSSGYTF,TGTGCCAGCAGTTACAACAGGGGGTCCTCTGGCTACACCTTC
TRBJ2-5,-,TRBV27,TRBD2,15,CASSPGTREKETQYF,TGTGCCAGCAGCCCCGGGACTAGAGAAAAAGAGACCCAGTACTTC
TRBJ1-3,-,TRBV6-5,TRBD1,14,CASFTGDSGNTIYF,TGTGCCAGCTTTACAGGGGACTCTGGAAACACCATATATTTT
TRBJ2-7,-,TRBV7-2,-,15,CASSLKGVSSYEQYF,TGTGCCAGCAGCTTAAAGGGGGTCAGCTCCTACGAGCAGTACTTC
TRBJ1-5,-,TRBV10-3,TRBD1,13,CAIGTASNQPQHF,TGTGCCATAGGGACAGCTAGCAATCAGCCCCAGCATTTT
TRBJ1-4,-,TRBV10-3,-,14,CAISGTGTNEKLFF,TGTGCCATCAGTGGAACAGGGACTAATGAAAAACTGTTTTTT
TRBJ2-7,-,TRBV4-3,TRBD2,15,CASSQAILAGVEQYF,TGCGCCAGCAGCCAAGCGATACTAGCGGGGGTTGAGCAGTACTTC
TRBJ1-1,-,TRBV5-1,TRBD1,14,CASSFTGGATEAFF,TGCGCCAGCAGCTTCACAGGGGGCGCGACTGAAGCTTTCTTT
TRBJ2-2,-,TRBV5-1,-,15,CASSTQGTHTGELFF,TGCGCCAGCAGCACACAGGGAACCCACACCGGGGAGCTGTTTTTT
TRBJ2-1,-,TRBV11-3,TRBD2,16,CASSFRTSGGYNEQFF,TGTGCCAGCAGCTTTCGGACTAGCGGGGGCTACAATGAGCAGTTCTTC
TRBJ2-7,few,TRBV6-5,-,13,CASSYRGGYEQYF,TGTGCCAGCAGTTACAGGGGCGGTTACGAGCAGTACTTC
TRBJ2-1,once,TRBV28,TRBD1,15,CASSLDRGWYNEQFF,TGTGCCAGCAGTCTGGACAGGGGTTGGTACAATGAGCAGTTCTTC
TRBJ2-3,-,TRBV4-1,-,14,CASSQGGPPDTQYF,TGCGCCAGCAGCCAGGGGGGGCCCCCGGATACGCAGTATTTT
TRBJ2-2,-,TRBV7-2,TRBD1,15,CASSWGTGNTGELFF,TGTGCCAGCAGCTGGGGGACAGGGAACACCGGGGAGCTGTTTTTT
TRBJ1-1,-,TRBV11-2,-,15,CASSLDLAGSGWAFF,TGTGCCAGCAGCTTAGATCTAGCGGGGTCGGGTTGGGCTTTCTTT
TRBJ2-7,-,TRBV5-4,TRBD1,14,CASSLGQGYYEQYF,TGTGCCAGCAGCTTGGGACAGGGATACTACGAGCAGTACTTC
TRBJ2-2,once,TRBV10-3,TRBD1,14,CAVRQGENTGELFF,TGTGCCGTTCGACAGGGGGAGAACACCGGGGAGCTGTTTTTT
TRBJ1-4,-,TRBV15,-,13,CATSPTTNEKLFF,TGTGCCACCAGCCCCACTACTAATGAAAAACTGTTTTTT
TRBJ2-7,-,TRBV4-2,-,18,CASSQSAGQRVFPYEQYF,TGTGCCAGCAGCCAATCGGCGGGGCAGCGAGTTTTCCCCTACGAGCAGTACTTC
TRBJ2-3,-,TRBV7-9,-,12,CASSLDQDTQYF,TGTGCCAGCAGCTTAGACCAGGATACGCAGTATTTT
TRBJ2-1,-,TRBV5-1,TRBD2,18,CASSRPLAGGSRNNEQFF,TGCGCCAGCAGCCGTCCCCTAGCGGGGGGGAGTCGGAACAATGAGCAGTTCTTC
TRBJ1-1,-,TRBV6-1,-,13,CASSATLNTEAFF,TGTGCCAGCAGTGCGACACTCAACACTGAAGCTTTCTTT
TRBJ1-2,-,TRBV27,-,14,CASSLGTPSGGYTF,TGTGCCAGCAGCCTCGGGACACCCTCCGGTGGCTACACCTTC
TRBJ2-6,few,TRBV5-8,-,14,CASGAGVGANVLTF,TGTGCCAGCGGGGCAGGGGTCGGGGCCAACGTCCTGACTTTC
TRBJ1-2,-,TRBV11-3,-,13,CASSVTINYGYTF,TGTGCCAGCAGTGTCACAATTAACTATGGCTACACCTTC
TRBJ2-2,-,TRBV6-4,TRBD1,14,CASSRTGGPGELFF,TGTGCCAGCAGTCGCACAGGGGGCCCCGGGGAGCTGTTTTTT
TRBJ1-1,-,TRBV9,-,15,CASSPRTDMNTEAFF,TGTGCCAGCAGCCCCCGGACGGACATGAACACTGAAGCTTTCTTT
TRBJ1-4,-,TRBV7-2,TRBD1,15,CASSSGGAGNEKLFF,TGTGCCAGCAGCTCAGGGGGCGCGGGTAATGAAAAACTGTTTTTT
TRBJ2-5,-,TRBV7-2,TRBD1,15,CASSQEGQGYETQYF,TGTGCCAGCAGCCAAGAGGGACAGGGATATGAGACCCAGTACTTC
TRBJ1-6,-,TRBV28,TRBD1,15,CASSAGTGGGSPLHF,TGTGCCAGCAGTGCAGGGACAGGGGGCGGTTCACCCCTCCACTTT
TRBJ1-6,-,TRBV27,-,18,CASSPFRQGLTYNSPLHF,TGTGCCAGCAGTCCCTTTCGCCAGGGATTAACCTATAATTCACCCCTCCACTTT
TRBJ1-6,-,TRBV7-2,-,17,CASSGNTGSSYNSPLHF,TGTGCCAGCAGCGGGAACACAGGGAGTTCCTATAATTCACCCCTCCACTTT
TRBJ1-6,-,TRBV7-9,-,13,CASRTDYSSPLHF,TGTGCCAGCAGGACAGATTATAGTTCACCCCTCCACTTT
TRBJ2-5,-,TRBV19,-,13,CATRKSGQETQYF,TGTGCCACCCGGAAGTCGGGCCAAGAGACCCAGTACTTC
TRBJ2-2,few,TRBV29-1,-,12,CSAILASGELFF,TGCAGCGCCATACTAGCTTCCGGGGAGCTGTTTTTT
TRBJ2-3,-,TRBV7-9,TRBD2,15,CASSFGRGGEYTQYF,TGTGCCAGCAGCTTTGGGCGGGGGGGCGAGTATACGCAGTATTTT
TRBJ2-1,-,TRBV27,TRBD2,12,CASSLRGGEQFF,TGTGCCAGCAGCCTACGGGGGGGTGAGCAGTTCTTC
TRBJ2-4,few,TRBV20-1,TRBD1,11,CSAKGTGTMYF,TGCAGTGCTAAGGGGACAGGGACAATGTACTTC
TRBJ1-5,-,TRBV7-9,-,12,CASSLGPTAQHF,TGTGCCAGCAGCTTGGGCCCGACCGCCCAGCATTTT
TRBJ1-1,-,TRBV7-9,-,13,CASSPEADTEAFF,TGTGCCAGCAGCCCGGAGGCGGACACTGAAGCTTTCTTT
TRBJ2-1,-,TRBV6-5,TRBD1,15,CASQKGQGSYNEQFF,TGTGCCAGTCAGAAGGGACAGGGCTCCTACAATGAGCAGTTCTTC
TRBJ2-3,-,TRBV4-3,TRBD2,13,CASSHFLAGVQYF,TGCGCCAGCAGCCATTTCCTAGCGGGGGTTCAGTATTTT
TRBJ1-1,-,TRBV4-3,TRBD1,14,CASSQGTGSTEAFF,TGCGCCAGCAGCCAAGGGACAGGGAGCACTGAAGCTTTCTTT
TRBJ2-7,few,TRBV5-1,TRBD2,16,CASSLGGTSGSYEQYF,TGCGCCAGCAGCTTGGGGGGGACTAGCGGTTCCTACGAGCAGTACTTC
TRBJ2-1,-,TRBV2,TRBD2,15,CASRATSGGFNEQFF,TGTGCCAGCAGGGCTACTAGCGGGGGGTTTAATGAGCAGTTCTTC
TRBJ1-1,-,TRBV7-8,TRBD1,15,CASYRDRGQDTEAFF,TGTGCCAGCTACCGGGACAGGGGGCAGGACACTGAAGCTTTCTTT
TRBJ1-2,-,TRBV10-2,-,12,CASSAGIYGYTF,TGCGCCAGCAGTGCGGGAATTTATGGCTACACCTTC
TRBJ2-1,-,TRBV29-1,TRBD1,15,CSAVGTASSYNKQFF,TGCAGCGCCGTCGGGACAGCTAGCTCCTACAATAAGCAGTTCTTC
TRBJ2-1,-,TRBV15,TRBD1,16,CATSRAPGQSYNEQFF,TGTGCCACCAGCAGGGCCCCGGGACAGTCCTACAATGAGCAGTTCTTC
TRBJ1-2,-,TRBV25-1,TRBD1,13,CASSETGGNGYTF,TGTGCCAGCAGTGAAACAGGGGGTAATGGCTACACCTTC
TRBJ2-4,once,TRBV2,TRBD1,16,CASKEFTGGAKNIQYF,TGTGCCAGCAAAGAATTTACAGGGGGGGCCAAAAACATTCAGTACTTC
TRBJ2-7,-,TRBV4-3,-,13,CASSQGAQGEQYF,TGCGCCAGCAGCCAAGGCGCGCAGGGAGAGCAGTACTTC
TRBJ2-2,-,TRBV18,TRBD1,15,CASSPDRGTTGELFF,TGTGCCAGCTCACCGGACAGGGGGACAACCGGGGAGCTGTTTTTT